The entry below describes one T cell receptor beta chain. Its cognate antigen is unknown. V was clipped by 4 bases and J by 2 bases, with 13 bases between them. Germline lookup yields CDR1 SGHVS and CDR2 FQNEAQ. The CDR3 consists of 15 residues. These data are taken from a study of OX40 agonist ivuxolimab in advanced cancers. Study summary: Earlier treatment with anti-PD-1, anti-PD-L1 or anti-CTLA-4 was permitted, and about 40% had received some. General study results and limits: Low normalized T-cell clonal expansion was additionally recorded for some nonresponders.

Libraries were prepared by immunoSEQ multiplex PCR; TCRdb keeps only in-frame clonotypes and omits some of them. The sample contains some 90,000 clones, about 94% of which appear only once. The clonotype was recovered from an adult with an advanced solid tumor such as melanoma, head and neck, liver or kidney cancer. Sequenced material: CD4+ or CD8+ T cells sorted from blood, taken in a trial of the OX40 agonist ivuxolimab. The rearrangement uses TRBV7-8 and TRBJ2-3, with D possibly matching TRBD1 (6 bases). DNA for the CDR3: TGTGCCAGCAGCTCTATAACAGGGCTCACAGATACGCAGTATTTT. Protein product: CASSSITGLTDTQYF.